This T cell receptor beta chain was documented in a study of blood T cell repertoires in COVID-19. Study-wide background: Acute and convalescent COVID-19 specimens originated in the United States, Italy and Spain. Nucleic acid was either cDNA or gDNA, and it came from T cells, B-cell-depleted T cells, or PBMCs.

Per the authors' pipeline: Counts of nucleated cells, estimated from reference gene primer amplification, were obtained. Data came from immunoSEQ multiplex PCR; TCRdb stores just in-frame clones and leaves some out. That table is the source of V, J and clone size, and D and trimming were worked out from the DNA. Among more than 90,000 clones listed, around 85% were seen once. Germline V gene sequence: CDR1 SEHNR, CDR2 FQNEAQ (reference sequence). V lost 0 bases and J lost 4; bases outside the gene matches: 11. The CDR3 contains 18 residues. Sequences were obtained from peripheral blood. The chain employs TRBV7-9 and TRBJ2-7; 11 bases agree with TRBD1. The receptor was derived from a human donor in a cohort sampled during active COVID-19. CDR3 nucleotides: TGTGCCAGCAGCTTAGCGTTAGGGCCTGGGACAGGGGGTTACGAGCAGTACTTC. Its translation: CASSLALGPGTGGYEQYF. The full variable domain, its missing parts supplied by reference TRBV7-9 and TRBJ2-7, is DTGVSQNPRHKITKRGQNVTFRCDPISEHNRLYWYRQTLGQGPEFLTYFQNEAQLEKSRLLSDRFSAERPKGSFSTLEIQRTEQGDSAMYLCASSLALGPGTGGYEQYFGPGTRLTVT.